A single T cell receptor (beta chain) is shown here with its context. Its antigen is unknown. Per-nucleotide qualities are absent, and no much larger clonotype sits a single base away. This specimen comes from a study of blood T cell repertoires in COVID-19 (dated by TCRdb to 2019 to 2021). For the study in its entirety: Collaborator samples came from the United States, Italy and Spain and covered acute and convalescent phases of COVID-19. The material from the prospective study consisted of cDNA or gDNA derived from T cells, B-cell-depleted T cells, or PBMCs. Deeply sampled blood TCRbeta repertoires from subjects exposed to, actively infected with, or recovered from COVID-19 were included in the dataset. The repertoires were made available in a free public database intended to serve as a resource for research on the immune response to SARS-CoV-2. Samples were obtained from the ongoing ImmuneRACE study (first 160 participants) and from approximately 1,200 subjects provided by 6 global collaborators. A de-identified subject ID, COVID-19 status, age in years and sex were almost always included in the sample metadata. Where available, HLA class I and class II types were taken from metadata supplied by the sample provider and were not determined by assay-based typing.

The collaborating institutions used their own protocols to collect whole blood in K2EDTA tubes. For TCRbeta analysis, collaborators shipped samples as frozen whole blood, isolated PBMCs, or DNA extracted from either of those sample types. The immunoSEQ Assay, a bias-controlled multiplex PCR, was used to amplify TCRbeta CDR3 regions from genomic DNA. On the authors' methods: Within the assay, amplification of reference gene primers was used to estimate how many nucleated cells each sample contained. To quantify the absolute abundance of each unique TCRbeta CDR3 rearrangement, sequence reads were collapsed and filtered. For each sample, productive Simpson clonality was calculated as the square root of Simpson's diversity index across productive rearrangements. The clones in this table, taken by TCRdb from immuneACCESS, are in-frame only. Not every clone is retained; where verified, under half of the shortfall comes from an unresolved V gene, and the cause of the rest is unknown. V and J calls plus clone size are reproduced from that table; the DNA served to infer D and trimming. The sample includes over 100,000 clones, with 87% observed a single time. The top ten clones comprise roughly 2% of the sample.

General conclusions and limits of the study: The amount of clinical and demographic metadata varied by source and participant and was provided uncurated.

Trimmed from V: 5 bases; trimmed from J: 2 bases; junction bases lacking a gene match: 13. The CDR3 runs 18 amino acids, cysteine and phenylalanine included. The retained sequence is limited to the CDR3, 54 bases, with the frame set at the first base. From the germline V gene (reference sequence), CDR1 is SEHNR and CDR2 is FQNEAQ. The sample was peripheral blood. The chain was built from TRBV7-9 and TRBJ2-3; TRBD2 lines up with 10 middle nucleotides. The sequence was collected from a man aged 50-60 years with active COVID-19. The CDR3 has the sequence CASSPAPATSGSTDTQYF. The sequenced DNA: TGTGCCAGCAGCCCGGCCCCTGCGACTAGCGGGTCCACAGATACGCAGTATTTT.